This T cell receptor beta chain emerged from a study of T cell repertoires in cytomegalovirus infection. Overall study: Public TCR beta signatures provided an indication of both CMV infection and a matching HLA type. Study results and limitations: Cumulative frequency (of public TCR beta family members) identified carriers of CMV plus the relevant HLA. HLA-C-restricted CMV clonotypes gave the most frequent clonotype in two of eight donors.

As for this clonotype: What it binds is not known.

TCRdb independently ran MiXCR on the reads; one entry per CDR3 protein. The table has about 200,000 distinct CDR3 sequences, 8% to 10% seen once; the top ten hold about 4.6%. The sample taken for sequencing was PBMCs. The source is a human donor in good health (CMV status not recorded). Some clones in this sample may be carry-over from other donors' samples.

CDR3 in amino acids: CASSFAPNAGAQPGETQYF. The CDR3 DNA sequence: TGTGCCAGCAGCTTCGCTCCCAACGCGGGAGCCCAGCCCGGGGAGACCCAGTACTTC. V and J are TRBV13 and TRBJ2-5, with TRBD2 identical over 7 bases. The V gene's germline CDR1 is PRHDT and CDR2 FYEKMQ (reference sequence). This CDR3 contains 19 residues. The ends lost 3 bases at V and 5 bases at J; junction bases unmatched: 21.